This section outlines one T cell receptor beta chain sequence together with its context. Assay used: immunoSEQ multiplex PCR; TCRdb lists only in-frame clones, some missing. The table has some 39,000 clones, 70% to 80% seen once; the top ten hold about a third. This specimen belongs to a study of T cells in localized non-small cell lung cancer. Sequencing was performed on PBMCs, taken before any cancer treatment. The TCR sequence derives from a woman aged 40-70 years with stage II squamous cell lung carcinoma.

The CDR3 DNA reads TGCAGCGTTGAAGACATAGGCGGAATCTCCTACAATGAGCAGTTCTTC. The encoded protein is CSVEDIGGISYNEQFF. The chain is built from TRBV29-1 and TRBJ2-1, with D unresolved. The CDR3 totals 16 residues. From germline, CDR1 is SQVTM and CDR2 ANQGSEA. V lost 0 bases to trimming and J lost 0 bases, with 12 bases between them.